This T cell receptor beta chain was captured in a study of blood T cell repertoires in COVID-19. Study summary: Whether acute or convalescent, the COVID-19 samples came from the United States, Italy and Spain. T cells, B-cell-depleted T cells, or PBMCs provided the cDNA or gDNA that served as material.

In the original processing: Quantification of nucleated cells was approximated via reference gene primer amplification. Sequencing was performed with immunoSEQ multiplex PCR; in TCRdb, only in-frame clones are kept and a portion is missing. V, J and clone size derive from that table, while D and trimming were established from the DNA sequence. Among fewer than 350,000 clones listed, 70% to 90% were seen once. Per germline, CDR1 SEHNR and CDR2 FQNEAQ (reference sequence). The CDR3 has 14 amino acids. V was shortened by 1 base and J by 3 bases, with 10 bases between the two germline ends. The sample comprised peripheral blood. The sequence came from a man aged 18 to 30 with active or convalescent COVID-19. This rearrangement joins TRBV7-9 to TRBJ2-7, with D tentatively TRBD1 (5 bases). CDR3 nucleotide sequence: TGTGCCAGCAGCTTAGTCGCAGGGATCTACGAGCAGTACTTC. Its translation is CASSLVAGIYEQYF.